This TCR beta chain appears in the sequencing data of a study of blood T cell repertoires in COVID-19. Across the whole study: The cDNA or gDNA used as material had been derived from T cells, B-cell-depleted T cells, or PBMCs.

In the original analysis: How many nucleated cells were present was estimated from reference gene primer amplification. Repertoires were generated with immunoSEQ multiplex PCR, while TCRdb's copy carries only in-frame clones and drops some. The V and J calls and the clone size are those of that table, but D and trimming were determined from the DNA. This sample has about 190,000 clones; about 85% occur once, and the top ten carry about 2%. The sequence was obtained from a man aged 65 to 79 with active or convalescent COVID-19. Sequenced input: peripheral blood.

CDR3: CASSLRSGLDEKLFF. The CDR3 DNA reads as TGTGCCAGCAGCTTGAGGTCGGGGTTGGATGAAAAACTGTTTTTT. This chain connects TRBV5-6 to TRBJ1-4; D unclear. The CDR3 contains 15 residues. Trimming shortened V by 1 base and J by 6 bases, and 13 bases separated the two germline ends. Germline assignment: CDR1 SGHDT and CDR2 YYEEEE.